The 25 T cell receptor delta chains listed next were all sequenced from one sample in a study of DNA immune sequencing with unique molecular identifiers. A 32-plex genomic DNA assay used primers for all 8 TRDV and 4 TRDJ genes. Adapter PCR followed 3 to 4 barcoding PCR cycles that attached a 12-nucleotide UMI. TCRdb reran clone calling via CATT on the multiplex PCR reads. This table has about 780 delta-chain clones, under 30% appearing once. Material: gamma-delta T cells enriched from blood buffy coat, or unenriched PBMCs (not recorded which). These receptors all stem from a human donor in good health.

This clone was seen more than once but under ten times. The likely explanation is a read error, given a far larger clone one base away. The sample holds other DNA sequences that translate to the same CDR3. The chain employs TRDV2 and TRDJ1; 7 positions agree with TRDD3. CDR1 and CDR2 from the germline V gene are GEAIGNYY and EKD. The CDR3 is made up of 15 amino acids. The DNA of the CDR3 is TGTGCTTGTGACCTACTGGGGACAGACACCGATAAACTCATCTTT. This codes for CACDLLGTDTDKLIF.

In this sample, this clone turned up a few times. With only one base between it and a far larger clone, this is likely a read error. Other DNA sequences of this sample code for an identical CDR3. The chain employs TRDV1 and TRDJ1; 9 positions agree with TRDD3. The CDR3 has 14 residues. Germline CDR1 is TSWWSYY and CDR2 is QGS. CDR3 sequence (DNA): TGTGCTCTTGGGAAGCTACTGGGGGAGAATAAGCTCATCTTT. It yields the protein CALGKLLGENKLIF.

In this sample, this clone turned up a few times. With only one base between it and a far larger clone, this is likely a read error. V gene TRDV2 combines with J gene TRDJ1; 7 bases are a match to TRDD3. After removal of 0 bases from V and 3 bases from J, the junction contained 15 bases not matched to a gene. The CDR3 totals 18 residues. The germline V gene encodes CDR1 GEAIGNYY and CDR2 EKD. CDR3 in amino acids: CACDTLSGGSLVPDKLIF. The CDR3 DNA sequence: TGTGCCTGTGACACCTTATCCGGGGGATCCCTGGTGCCCGATAAACTCATCTTT.

Points on this clone: A much larger clone is a single base away; this may be a read error. This sample includes further DNA sequences coding for the same CDR3. The DNA for the CDR3 is TGTGCTCTTGGGGAGAGAGGGTTTGAGTTCGAGTACTGGGGGATACACGGGTACACCGATAAACTCATCTTT. Its translation is CALGERGFEFEYWGIHGYTDKLIF. The V gene is TRDV1, the J gene TRDJ1; 12 nucleotides agree with TRDD3. Losses at the gene ends were 3 bases for V and 0 bases for J; bases not matched to a gene: 26. Germline V CDR1 and CDR2: TSWWSYY, QGS. This CDR3 comprises 24 residues.

This clone occurred a few times. A single base separates this from a much larger clone, so it may be a read error. The rearrangement uses TRDV1 and TRDJ1; the match to TRDD3 covers 10 bases. The CDR3 runs 18 residues. V trimming: 3 bases; J trimming: 4 bases; junction bases outside the gene matches: 14. Germline CDR1 and CDR2: TSWWSYY and QGS. CDR3 DNA sequence: TGTGCTCTTGGGGAGCGGAAGTTTACACTGGGGGATGACGATAAACTCATCTTT. Residues: CALGERKFTLGDDDKLIF.

This clone is termed large. This chain joins TRDV2 and TRDJ2; a weak D match, TRDD3 (6 bases). The J call may be wrong; the DNA end is better matched by TRDJ1. Germline V CDR1 and CDR2: GEAIGNYY, EKD. The CDR3 consists of 14 residues. In DNA, the CDR3 is TGTGCCTGTGACCCCCTCGGGGATACCGATAAACTCATCTTT. Protein sequence: CACDPLGDTDKLIF.

By share, this clone counts as large. The sample holds other DNA sequences that translate to the same CDR3. The chain recombines TRDV2 with TRDJ2; 13 bases fit TRDD3. The CDR3 has 19 amino acids. Germline V gene sequence: CDR1 GEAIGNYY, CDR2 EKD. With 4 bases clipped from V and 4 bases from J, the junction kept 14 bases outside the gene matches. DNA of the CDR3: TGTGCCTGTGATCAACTTGGCGGTACTGGGGGATACGCGACAGCACAACTCTTCTTT. This sequence encodes CACDQLGGTGGYATAQLFF.

In the case of this clone: A much larger clone differs from this one at a single base, so this may be a read error. The chain carries TRDV1 and TRDJ1; TRDD3 agrees at 10 bases. Germline-derived CDR1 and CDR2 are TSWWSYY and QGS. This CDR3 is 26 amino acids long. The CDR3 nucleotides read TGTGCTCTTGGGGAACTGGGGTTCCTACAGTCCTTAACTGGGGGATCTTCTTCTTTGTACACCGATGAACTCATCTTT. It yields the protein CALGELGFLQSLTGGSSSLYTDELIF.

Comments on this clone: A far larger clone is one nucleotide away, so this likely arose from a read error. The chain combines TRDV2 with TRDJ1, with 11 positions matching TRDD3. This CDR3 contains 17 residues. From germline, CDR1 is GEAIGNYY and CDR2 EKD. The junction had 8 bases not matched to a gene; V was cut back by 0 bases and J by 3 bases. The CDR3 loop reads CACDTVGGYAGPDKLIF. CDR3 bases: TGTGCCTGTGACACCGTTGGGGGATACGCTGGGCCCGATAAACTCATCTTT.

The chain links TRDV1 to TRDJ1; 12 bases agree with TRDD3. Germline CDR1 is TSWWSYY and CDR2 is QGS. With V trimmed by 0 bases and J by 1 base, 18 bases remained unmatched. This CDR3 has 22 residues. The CDR3 is CALGELSASLLLGDTFTDKLIF. As DNA, the CDR3 is TGTGCTCTTGGGGAACTTAGTGCCAGCCTCCTACTGGGGGATACCTTCACCGATAAACTCATCTTT.

In regard to this clone: TCRdb's protein, taken from a much larger clone, differs from this DNA's translation at residue 10, likely owing to a read error; the protein displayed comes from the DNA. This chain links TRDV2 with TRDJ3, with a possible D match to TRDD3 (5 bases). Germline V gene data show CDR1 as GEAIGNYY and CDR2 as EKD. This CDR3 contains 20 residues. Trimming shortened V by 0 bases and J by 0 bases, and 17 bases separated the two germline ends. The CDR3 nucleotides read TGTGCCTGTGACACCTTGGGGACCACGCACGGCTCCTGGGACACCCGACAGATGTTTTTC. Residues: CACDTLGTTHGSWDTRQMFF.

This clone is classed as large. Other DNA sequences in the sample encode the same CDR3. The chain is built from TRDV2 and TRDJ1, with 8 bases aligning to TRDD3. The V segment lost 4 bases and the J segment 0 bases; nucleotides outside the gene matches: 9. The CDR3 totals 16 residues. Germline CDR1 is GEAIGNYY and CDR2 is EKD. CDR3 loop: CACDPLLGVDTDKLIF. The CDR3 DNA sequence: TGTGCCTGTGATCCCTTACTGGGGGTCGACACCGATAAACTCATCTTT.

This clone is medium-sized (0.01 to 0.1%) by share. The CDR3 DNA reads as TGTGCTCTTGGGGATCCCTTCCTACGGAGATACGCGGCCATGTACACCGATAAACTCATCTTT. Amino acid sequence: CALGDPFLRRYAAMYTDKLIF. V gene TRDV1 combines with J gene TRDJ1; 9 positions match TRDD2. The V and J ends lost 3 bases and 0 bases, in that order; junction bases with no gene match: 20. The CDR3 is 21 amino acids. Germline V gene data show CDR1 as TSWWSYY and CDR2 as QGS.

This clone was counted a few times. The rearrangement joins TRDV1 to TRDJ1; TRDD3 aligns across 12 bases. Germline CDR1 and CDR2: TSWWSYY and QGS. The CDR3 is made up of 23 amino acids. V shed 2 bases, J shed 2 bases, and the junction held 24 bases outside the gene matches. CDR3 bases: TGTGCTCTTGGGGAAACGCCGGAGGTCCCCCCGGTGTACTGGGGGATACATACCGATAAACTCATCTTT. Protein product: CALGETPEVPPVYWGIHTDKLIF.

About this clone itself: This likely traces to a read error, being one base from a far larger clone. This CDR3 reads CALGAFLILGDLGGRTDKLIF. The CDR3, as DNA: TGTGCTCTTGGGGCCTTCCTCATACTGGGGGATTTGGGAGGACGAACCGATAAACTCATCTTT. V usage is TRDV1 and J usage is TRDJ1, with 10 bases matching TRDD3. This CDR3 spans 21 amino acids. In germline, CDR1 is TSWWSYY, CDR2 QGS. V trimming: 4 bases; J trimming: 2 bases; junction bases outside the gene matches: 22.

Concerning this clone itself: A far bigger clonotype differs at one base, so this is likely a read error. Within the sample, other DNA sequences also encode this same CDR3. The J gene is TRDJ1, the V gene TRDV2; D is possibly TRDD3 (5 bases). V lost 0 bases to trimming and J lost 0 bases, with 16 bases between them. Germline CDR1 is GEAIGNYY and CDR2 is EKD. CDR3 length equals 17 residues. CDR3 residues: CACDTLTGGHDTDKLIF. The CDR3 region has the DNA TGTGCCTGTGACACCTTAACCGGGGGGCATGACACCGATAAACTCATCTTT.

By its share, this clone is medium-sized. The chain links TRDV1 to TRDJ1; TRDD3 aligns across 7 bases. The CDR3 is made up of 19 amino acids. Looked up from germline, CDR1 is TSWWSYY and CDR2 is QGS. With 6 bases clipped from V and 0 bases from J, the junction kept 19 bases outside the gene matches. CDR3 in DNA: TGTGCTCTTGGCCCTATACTGGGGCGTCCCCCCTGGTACACCGATAAACTCATCTTT. Translation gives CALGPILGRPPWYTDKLIF.

As for this clone: A much larger clone differs by one base, so this may be a read error. The genes are TRDV1 and TRDJ1, with a tentative D call TRDD3 (5 bases). The length of the CDR3 is 24 residues. The V end was cut by 2 bases, the J end by 0 bases, with 37 bases between. Per germline, CDR1 TSWWSYY and CDR2 QGS. The CDR3 bases are TGTGCTCTTGGGGAAAAAATTCCCCCCGCGCCTCCCATACACCGGGGGGTATACACCGATAAACTCATCTTT. It specifies CALGEKIPPAPPIHRGVYTDKLIF.

This clone is labeled as large. CDR3 sequence: CACDKLGYTDKLIF. DNA of the CDR3: TGTGCCTGTGACAAGCTGGGGTACACCGATAAACTCATCTTT. The rearrangement links TRDV2 to TRDJ1; D is perhaps TRDD3 (6 bases). Trimming took off 2 bases at V and 0 bases at J, with 9 bases between the two ends. The CDR3 loop spans 14 amino acids. Germline V gives CDR1 GEAIGNYY, CDR2 EKD.

Note on this clone: It differs at one base from a far larger clone, so likely a read error. The chain combines TRDV2 with TRDJ1, with 9 nucleotides matching TRDD3. The CDR3 runs to 19 residues. J lost 0 bases, V lost 0 bases, and 13 bases had no gene match. Per germline, CDR1 GEAIGNYY and CDR2 EKD. The CDR3 loop is CACDTSSLLGEEYTDKLIF. CDR3 DNA sequence: TGTGCCTGTGACACCTCGTCTTTACTGGGGGAAGAGTACACCGATAAACTCATCTTT.

This clone is categorized as large. At the DNA level, this CDR3 is encoded by other sequences in the same sample as well. The V and J genes are TRDV2 and TRDJ1, with D possibly being TRDD3 (5 bases). The CDR3 runs to 15 residues. V lost 0 bases to trimming and J lost 1 base, with 11 bases between them. Germline V gene lookup returns CDR1 GEAIGNYY and CDR2 EKD. The CDR3 loop is CACDTVGGRTDKLIF. The CDR3 coding sequence is TGTGCCTGTGACACCGTCGGGGGTCGCACCGATAAACTCATCTTT.

Comments on this clone: TCRdb's entry gives the protein of a much larger clone, which mismatches this DNA's translation at residue 13, likely from a read error; the protein reported here is translated from the DNA. Other DNA sequences from this sample encode an identical CDR3 as well. The chain carries TRDV2 and TRDJ3; tentative D call: TRDD3 (5 bases). The germline V gene has CDR1 GEAIGNYY and CDR2 EKD. This CDR3 comprises 20 residues. The CDR3 nucleotides read TGTGCCTGTGACACCTTGGGGACCACGAACGGCTCCAGGGACACCCGACAGATGTTTTTC. It codes for CACDTLGTTNGSRDTRQMFF.

As concerns this clone: With only one base between it and a far larger clone, this is likely a read error. The chain uses TRDV2 and TRDJ1; 11 positions agree with TRDD3. This CDR3 spans 26 amino acids. CDR1 GEAIGNYY and CDR2 EKD come from the germline V gene. The CDR3 DNA is TGTGCCTGTAACACCGTAGTACCTACGAAATTTACTGGGGGATATGAAAAGATGGGGGACACCGATAAACTCATCTTT. This codes for CACNTVVPTKFTGGYEKMGDTDKLIF.

Comment on this clone: One base separates it from a far larger clone, so it is likely a read error. DNA of the CDR3: TGTGCCTGTGACACCTTGGGGACCACGAACGGCTCCTGGGACAACCGACAGATGTTTTTC. As protein: CACDTLGTTNGSWDNRQMFF. The chain links TRDV2 to TRDJ3; D perhaps matches TRDD3 (5 bases). The length of the CDR3 is 20 residues. Germline loops: CDR1 GEAIGNYY, CDR2 EKD.

In this sample, this clone is large. Other DNA sequences in this sample translate to the same CDR3. The V and J genes are TRDV2 and TRDJ1; 7 bases map to TRDD2. The germline V gene has CDR1 GEAIGNYY and CDR2 EKD. This CDR3 has 18 amino acids. V gave up 0 bases and J gave up 3 bases; unmatched junction bases: 15. CDR3 in amino acids: CACDTVPTALAVSDKLIF. The CDR3 DNA reads as TGTGCCTGTGACACCGTTCCTACTGCGTTGGCAGTTTCCGATAAACTCATCTTT.